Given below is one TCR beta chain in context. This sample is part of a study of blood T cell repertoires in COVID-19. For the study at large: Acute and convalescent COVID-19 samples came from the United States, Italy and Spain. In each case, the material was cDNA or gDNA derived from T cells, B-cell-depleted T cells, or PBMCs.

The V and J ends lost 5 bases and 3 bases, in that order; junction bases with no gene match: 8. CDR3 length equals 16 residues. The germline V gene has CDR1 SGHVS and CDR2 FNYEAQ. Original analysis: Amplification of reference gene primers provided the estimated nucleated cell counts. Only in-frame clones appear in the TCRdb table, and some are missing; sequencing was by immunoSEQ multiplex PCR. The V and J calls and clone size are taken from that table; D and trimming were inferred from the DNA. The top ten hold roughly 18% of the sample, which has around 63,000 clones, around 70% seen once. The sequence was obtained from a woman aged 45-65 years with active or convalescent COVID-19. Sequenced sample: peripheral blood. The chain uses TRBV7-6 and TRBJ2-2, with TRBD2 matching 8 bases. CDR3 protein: CASSQSPGGYTGELFF. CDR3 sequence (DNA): TGTGCCAGCAGCCAAAGCCCGGGAGGGTACACCGGGGAGCTGTTTTTT.